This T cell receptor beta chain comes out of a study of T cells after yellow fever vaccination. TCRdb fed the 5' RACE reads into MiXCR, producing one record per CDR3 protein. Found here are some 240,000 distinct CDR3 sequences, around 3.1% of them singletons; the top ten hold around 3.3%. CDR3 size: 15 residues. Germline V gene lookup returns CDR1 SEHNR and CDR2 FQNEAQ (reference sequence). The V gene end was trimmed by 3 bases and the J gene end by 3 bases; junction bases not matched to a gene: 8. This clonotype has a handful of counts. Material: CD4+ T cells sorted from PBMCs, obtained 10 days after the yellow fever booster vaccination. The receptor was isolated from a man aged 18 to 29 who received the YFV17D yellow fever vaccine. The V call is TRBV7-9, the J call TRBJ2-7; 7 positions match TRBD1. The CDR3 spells CASSLYQGEIYEQYF. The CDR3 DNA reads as TGTGCCAGCAGCTTGTACCAGGGGGAGATCTACGAGCAGTACTTC. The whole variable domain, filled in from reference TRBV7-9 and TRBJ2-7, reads DTGVSQNPRHKITKRGQNVTFRCDPISEHNRLYWYRQTLGQGPEFLTYFQNEAQLEKSRLLSDRFSAERPKGSFSTLEIQRTEQGDSAMYLCASSLYQGEIYEQYFGPGTRLTVT.